The source of this T cell receptor (beta chain) is a study of blood T cell repertoires in COVID-19. Study in general: Collection of acute and convalescent COVID-19 samples took place in the United States, Italy and Spain. Sources were T cells, B-cell-depleted T cells, or PBMCs; the material itself was cDNA or gDNA.

As handled by the study authors: How many nucleated cells were present was estimated from reference gene primer amplification. This table comes from immunoSEQ multiplex PCR, and its TCRdb copy is limited to in-frame clones, with some not included. V, J and clone size were drawn from that table, and D and trimming were deduced from the DNA. The data show 240,000 or so clones, around nine tenths seen once. The receptor was derived from a woman in her 70s with active or convalescent COVID-19. Sequencing was performed on peripheral blood.

CDR3 in amino acids: CASSPPRGSNQPQHF. The CDR3 nucleotides are TGTGCCAGCAGCCCTCCACGGGGTAGCAATCAGCCCCAGCATTTT. This chain links TRBV7-9 with TRBJ1-5; D ambiguous. Germline V gene data show CDR1 as SEHNR and CDR2 as FQNEAQ (reference sequence). The CDR3 length is 15 residues. The V end lost 5 bases, the J end lost 0 bases, and 11 bases lay between the germline ends.